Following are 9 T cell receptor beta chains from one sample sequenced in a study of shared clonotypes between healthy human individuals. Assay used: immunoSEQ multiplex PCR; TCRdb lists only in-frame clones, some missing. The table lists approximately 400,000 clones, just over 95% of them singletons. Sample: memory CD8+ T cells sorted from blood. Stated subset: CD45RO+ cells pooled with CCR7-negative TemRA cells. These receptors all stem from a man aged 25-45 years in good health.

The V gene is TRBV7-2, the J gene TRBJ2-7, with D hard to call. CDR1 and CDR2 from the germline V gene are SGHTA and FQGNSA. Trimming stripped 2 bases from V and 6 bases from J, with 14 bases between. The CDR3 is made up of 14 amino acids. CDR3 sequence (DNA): TGTGCCAGCAGCTTAACTCCCCTCGCCGGCGAGCAGTACTTC. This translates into CASSLTPLAGEQYF.

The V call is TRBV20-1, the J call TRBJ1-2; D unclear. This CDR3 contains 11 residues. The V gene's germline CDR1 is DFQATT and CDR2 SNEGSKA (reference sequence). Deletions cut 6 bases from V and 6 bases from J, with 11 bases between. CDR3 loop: CSASGLDGYTF. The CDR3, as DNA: TGCAGTGCAAGTGGGCTAGATGGCTACACCTTC.

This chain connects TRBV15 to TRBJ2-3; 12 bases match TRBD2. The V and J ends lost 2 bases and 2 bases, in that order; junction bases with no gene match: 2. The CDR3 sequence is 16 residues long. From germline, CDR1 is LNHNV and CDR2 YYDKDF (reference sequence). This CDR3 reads CATSRLAGGPTDTQYF. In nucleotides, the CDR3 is TGTGCCACCAGCAGACTAGCGGGAGGGCCCACAGATACGCAGTATTTT.

The CDR3 bases are TGTGCCAGCAGTTTATGGACAGGGGGTGGAAACACCATATATTTT. This gives the protein CASSLWTGGGNTIYF. The rearrangement joins TRBV28 to TRBJ1-3; 9 nucleotides align to TRBD1. This CDR3 comprises 15 residues. Germline CDR1 reads MDHEN; CDR2 reads SYDVKM. The junction had 0 bases not matched to a gene; V was cut back by 0 bases and J by 3 bases.

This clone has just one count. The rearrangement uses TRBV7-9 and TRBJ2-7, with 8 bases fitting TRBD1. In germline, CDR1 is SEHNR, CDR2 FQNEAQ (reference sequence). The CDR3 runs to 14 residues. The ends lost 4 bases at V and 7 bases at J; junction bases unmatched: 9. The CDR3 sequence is CASSSQGAIREQYF. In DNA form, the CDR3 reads TGTGCCAGCAGCTCCCAGGGGGCGATTCGGGAGCAGTACTTC.

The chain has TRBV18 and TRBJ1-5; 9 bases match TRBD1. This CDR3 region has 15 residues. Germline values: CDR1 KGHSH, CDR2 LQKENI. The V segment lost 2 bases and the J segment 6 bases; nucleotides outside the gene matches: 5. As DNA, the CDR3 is TGTGCCAGCTCACCAGGACAGGGGTTGGGTCAGCCCCAGCATTTT. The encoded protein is CASSPGQGLGQPQHF.

Here the CDR3 DNA reads TGTGCCAGCAGTTCGGGACTAGCGGGAGTCCACATTCAGTACTTC. It yields the protein CASSSGLAGVHIQYF. The chain has TRBV27 and TRBJ2-4; 14 nucleotides line up with TRBD2. The CDR3 contains 15 residues. Germline-derived CDR1 and CDR2 are MNHEY and SMNVEV (reference sequence). V shed 4 bases and J 8 bases; nucleotides not matched to a gene: 4.

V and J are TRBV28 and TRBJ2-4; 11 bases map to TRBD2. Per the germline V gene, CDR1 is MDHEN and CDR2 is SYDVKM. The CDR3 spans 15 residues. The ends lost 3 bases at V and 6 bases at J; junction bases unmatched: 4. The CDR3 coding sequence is TGTGCCAGCAGTTTGGGACTAGCGGTAGTAAACATTCAGTACTTC. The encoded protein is CASSLGLAVVNIQYF.

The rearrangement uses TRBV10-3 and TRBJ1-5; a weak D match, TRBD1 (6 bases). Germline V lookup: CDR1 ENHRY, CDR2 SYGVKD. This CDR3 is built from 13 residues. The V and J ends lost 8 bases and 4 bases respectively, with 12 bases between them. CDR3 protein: CAIAGQQNQPQHF. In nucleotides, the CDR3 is TGTGCCATCGCCGGACAGCAGAATCAGCCCCAGCATTTT.